The source of this TCR beta chain is a study of early T cells in non-severe SARS-CoV-2 infection. Attachment of unique molecular identifiers was made to individual cDNA molecules. From the 5' RACE reads, TCRdb called clonotypes with MiXCR, one entry per CDR3 protein. The profile shows 80,000 to 100,000 distinct CDR3 sequences, roughly 15% of them singletons. The V gene's germline CDR1 is LGHNA and CDR2 YNFKEQ. V was pared by 0 bases and J by 5 bases, with 7 bases between. The CDR3 is 14 residues long. This clonotype was detected many times. Sequences were obtained from whole blood. The chain carries TRBV4-2 and TRBJ1-4; D not certain. The source of this sequence is an adult who was a healthcare worker with PCR-confirmed SARS-CoV-2 infection or an uninfected control (not recorded which). The CDR3 reads CASSQERMNEKLFF. The CDR3 DNA sequence: TGTGCCAGCAGCCAAGAACGGATGAATGAAAAACTGTTTTTT.